This T cell receptor (beta chain) was captured by sequencing in a study of T cells after yellow fever vaccination. Study-wide results and caveats: Post-booster samples contained most primary-vaccination clones (just under 98% CD4, almost 90% CD8). Few clonotypes appeared in both CD4 and CD8 compartments.

As TCR cDNA was made by 5'RACE template switching, a universal primer site and UMIs were added. MiXCR, applied by TCRdb to the 5' RACE reads, yields one record per CDR3 protein. The sample consists of about 260,000 distinct CDR3 sequences, around 5.2% of them appearing once. This clonotype has a handful of counts. Its antigen remains unknown. Germline CDR1 is SGHDT and CDR2 is YYEEEE. With V trimmed by 3 bases and J by 4 bases, 5 bases remained unmatched. The CDR3 consists of 16 residues. This chain joins TRBV5-6 and TRBJ2-2, with 11 bases aligning to TRBD2. Sequencing used CD4+ T cells sorted from PBMCs, obtained on the day of the yellow fever booster vaccination. The TCR was taken from a man aged 18 to 30 who received the YFV17D yellow fever vaccine. CDR3 nucleotide sequence: TGTGCCAGCAGCTCACTAGCGGGGGCGATCACCGGGGAGCTGTTTTTT. Translating it yields CASSSLAGAITGELFF.